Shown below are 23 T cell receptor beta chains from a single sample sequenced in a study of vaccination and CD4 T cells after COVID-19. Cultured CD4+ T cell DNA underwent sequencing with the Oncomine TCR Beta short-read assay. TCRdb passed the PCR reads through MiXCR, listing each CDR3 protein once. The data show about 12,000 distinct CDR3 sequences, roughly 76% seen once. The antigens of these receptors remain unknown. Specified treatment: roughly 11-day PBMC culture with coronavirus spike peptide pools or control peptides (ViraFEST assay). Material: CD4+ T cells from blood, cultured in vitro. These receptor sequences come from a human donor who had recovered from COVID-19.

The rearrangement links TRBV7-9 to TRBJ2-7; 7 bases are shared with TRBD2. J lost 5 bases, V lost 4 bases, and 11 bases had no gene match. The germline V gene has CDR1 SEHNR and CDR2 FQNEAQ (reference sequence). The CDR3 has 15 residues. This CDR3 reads CASSSGPGEGNEQYF. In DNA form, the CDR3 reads TGTGCCAGCAGCTCGGGACCCGGGGAGGGCAACGAGCAGTACTTC.

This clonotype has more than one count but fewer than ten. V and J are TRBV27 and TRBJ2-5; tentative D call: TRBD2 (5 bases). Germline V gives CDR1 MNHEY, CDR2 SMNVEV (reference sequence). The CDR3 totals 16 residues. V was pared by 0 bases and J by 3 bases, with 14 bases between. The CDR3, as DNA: TGTGCCAGCAGTTTATCGGAGGCCTACCGGGAAGAGACCCAGTACTTC. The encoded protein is CASSLSEAYREETQYF.

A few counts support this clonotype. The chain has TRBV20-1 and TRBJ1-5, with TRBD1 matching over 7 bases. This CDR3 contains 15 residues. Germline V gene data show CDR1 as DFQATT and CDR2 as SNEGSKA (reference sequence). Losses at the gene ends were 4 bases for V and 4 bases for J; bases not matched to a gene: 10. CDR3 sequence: CSAKTLTGRNQPQHF. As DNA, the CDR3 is TGCAGTGCTAAAACATTGACAGGGAGGAATCAGCCCCAGCATTTT.

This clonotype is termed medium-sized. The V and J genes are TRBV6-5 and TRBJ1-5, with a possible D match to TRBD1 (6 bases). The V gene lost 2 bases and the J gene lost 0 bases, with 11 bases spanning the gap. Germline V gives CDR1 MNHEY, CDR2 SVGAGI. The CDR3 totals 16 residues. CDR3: CASSYEGGASNQPQHF. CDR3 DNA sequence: TGTGCCAGCAGTTACGAAGGGGGGGCTAGCAATCAGCCCCAGCATTTT.

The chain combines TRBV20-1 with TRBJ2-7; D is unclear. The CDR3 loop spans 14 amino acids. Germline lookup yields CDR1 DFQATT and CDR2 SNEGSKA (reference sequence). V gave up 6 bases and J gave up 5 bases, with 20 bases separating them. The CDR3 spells CSALQRAQFNEQYF. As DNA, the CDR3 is TGCAGTGCCCTCCAAAGGGCCCAGTTTAACGAGCAGTACTTC.

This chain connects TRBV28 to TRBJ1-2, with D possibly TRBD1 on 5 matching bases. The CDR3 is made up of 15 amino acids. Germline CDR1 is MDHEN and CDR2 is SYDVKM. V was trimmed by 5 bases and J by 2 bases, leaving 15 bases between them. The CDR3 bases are TGTGCCAGCAGTCGCGGTGGGGGGGGAAACTATGGCTACACCTTC. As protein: CASSRGGGGNYGYTF.

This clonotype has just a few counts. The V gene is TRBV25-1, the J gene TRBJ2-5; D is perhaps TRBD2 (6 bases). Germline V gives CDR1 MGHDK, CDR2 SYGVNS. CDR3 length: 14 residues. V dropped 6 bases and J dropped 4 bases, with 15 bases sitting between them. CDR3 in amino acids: CASRGGVGRETQYF. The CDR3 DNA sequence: TGTGCCAGCAGGGGCGGGGTTGGGAGAGAGACCCAGTACTTC. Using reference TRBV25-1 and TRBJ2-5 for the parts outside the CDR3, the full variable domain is EADIYQTPRYLVIGTGKKITLECSQTMGHDKMYWYQQDPGMELHLIHYSYGVNSTEKGDLSSESTVSRIRTEHFPLTLESARPSHTSQYLCASRGGVGRETQYFGPGTRLLVL.

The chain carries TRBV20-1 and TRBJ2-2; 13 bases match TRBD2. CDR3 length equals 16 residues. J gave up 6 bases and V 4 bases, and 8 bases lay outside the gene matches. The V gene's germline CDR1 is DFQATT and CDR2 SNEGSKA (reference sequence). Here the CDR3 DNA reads TGCAGTGCTACTAGGACTAGCGGGAGTTTTGCCGGGGAGCTGTTTTTT. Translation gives CSATRTSGSFAGELFF.

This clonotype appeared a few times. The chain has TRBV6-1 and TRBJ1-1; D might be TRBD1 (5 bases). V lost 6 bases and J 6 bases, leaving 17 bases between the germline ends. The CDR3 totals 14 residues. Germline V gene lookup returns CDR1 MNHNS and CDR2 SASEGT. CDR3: CASRVGAGYAEAFF. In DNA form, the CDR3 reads TGTGCCAGCAGGGTAGGGGCTGGGTACGCTGAAGCTTTCTTT.

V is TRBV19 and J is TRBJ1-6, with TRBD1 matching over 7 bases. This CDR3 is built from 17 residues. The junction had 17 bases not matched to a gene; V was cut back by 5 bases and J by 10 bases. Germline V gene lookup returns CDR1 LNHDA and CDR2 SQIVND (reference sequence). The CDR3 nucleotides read TGTGCCAGTAGTCCGAGACAGGGAACGACCCCGGGGTCACCCCTCCACTTT. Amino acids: CASSPRQGTTPGSPLHF.

DNA for the CDR3: TGTGCCACCAGCAGAGATTTCGGTGGAAACACCATATATTTT. Translation gives CATSRDFGGNTIYF. The V and J genes are TRBV15 and TRBJ1-3, with unresolved D. CDR3 length: 14 residues. The germline V gene has CDR1 LNHNV and CDR2 YYDKDF (reference sequence). Trimming cost V 0 bases and J 3 bases, with 6 bases left between them.

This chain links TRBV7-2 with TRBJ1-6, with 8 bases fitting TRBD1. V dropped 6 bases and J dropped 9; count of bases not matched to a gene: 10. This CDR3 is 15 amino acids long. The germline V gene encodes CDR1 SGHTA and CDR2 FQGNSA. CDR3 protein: CASSPDRGDISPLHF. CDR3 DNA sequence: TGTGCCAGCAGTCCAGACAGGGGAGATATTTCACCCCTCCACTTT.

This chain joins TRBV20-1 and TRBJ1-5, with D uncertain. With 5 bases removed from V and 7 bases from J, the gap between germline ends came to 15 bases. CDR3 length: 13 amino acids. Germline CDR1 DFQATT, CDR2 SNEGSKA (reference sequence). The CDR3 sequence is CSAPRRVSQPQHF. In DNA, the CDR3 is TGCAGTGCTCCCCGCCGAGTATCCCAGCCCCAGCATTTT.

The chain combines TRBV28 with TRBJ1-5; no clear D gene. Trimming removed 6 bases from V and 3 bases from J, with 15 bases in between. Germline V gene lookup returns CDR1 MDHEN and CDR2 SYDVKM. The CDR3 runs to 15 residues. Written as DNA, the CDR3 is TGTGCCAGCAGCCCTCCTCTCGCCGTCAATCAGCCCCAGCATTTT. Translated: CASSPPLAVNQPQHF.

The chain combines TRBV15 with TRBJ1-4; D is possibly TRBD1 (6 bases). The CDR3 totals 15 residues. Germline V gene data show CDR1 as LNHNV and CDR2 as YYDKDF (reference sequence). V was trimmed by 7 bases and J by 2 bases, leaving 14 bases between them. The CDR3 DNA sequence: TGTGCCACCACCAGGGGTAGTTCGACTAATGAAAAACTGTTTTTT. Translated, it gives CATTRGSSTNEKLFF. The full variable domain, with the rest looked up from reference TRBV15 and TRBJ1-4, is DAMVIQNPRYQVTQFGKPVTLSCSQTLNHNVMYWYQQKSSQAPKLLFHYYDKDFNNEADTPDNFQSRRPNTSFCFLDIRSPGLGDTAMYLCATTRGSSTNEKLFFGSGTQLSVL.

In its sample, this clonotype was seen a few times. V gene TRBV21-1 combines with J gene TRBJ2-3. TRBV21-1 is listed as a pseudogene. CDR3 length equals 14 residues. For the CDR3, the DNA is TGTGCCAATCGAGAGACCAAAGGTAAAGATACGCAGTATTTT. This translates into CANRETKGKDTQYF.

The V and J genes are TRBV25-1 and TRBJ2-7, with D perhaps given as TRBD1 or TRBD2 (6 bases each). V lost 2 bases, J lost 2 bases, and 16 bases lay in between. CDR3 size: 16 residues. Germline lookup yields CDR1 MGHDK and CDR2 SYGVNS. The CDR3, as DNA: TGTGCCAGCAGTGAAGCCGGGACAAGGGGGGCCTACGAGCAGTACTTC. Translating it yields CASSEAGTRGAYEQYF.

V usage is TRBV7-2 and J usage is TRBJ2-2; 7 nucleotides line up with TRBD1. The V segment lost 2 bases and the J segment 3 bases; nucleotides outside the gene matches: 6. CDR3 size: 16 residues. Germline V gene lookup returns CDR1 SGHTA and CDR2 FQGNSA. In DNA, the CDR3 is TGTGCCAGCAGCTTACAAACCAGGGGGTACACCGGGGAGCTGTTTTTT. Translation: CASSLQTRGYTGELFF.

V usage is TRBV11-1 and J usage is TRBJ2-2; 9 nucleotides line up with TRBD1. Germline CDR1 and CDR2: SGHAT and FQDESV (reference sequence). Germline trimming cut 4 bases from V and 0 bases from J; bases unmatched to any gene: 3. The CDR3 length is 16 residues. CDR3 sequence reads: CASSSTGGTNTGELFF. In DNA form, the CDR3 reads TGTGCCAGCAGCTCGACAGGGGGGACGAACACCGGGGAGCTGTTTTTT.

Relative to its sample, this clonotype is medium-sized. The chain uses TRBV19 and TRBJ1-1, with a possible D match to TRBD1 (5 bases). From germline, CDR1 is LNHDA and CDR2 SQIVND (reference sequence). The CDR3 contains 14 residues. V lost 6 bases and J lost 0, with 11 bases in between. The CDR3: CASSVGTVNTEAFF. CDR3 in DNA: TGTGCCAGTAGCGTAGGGACGGTGAACACTGAAGCTTTCTTT.

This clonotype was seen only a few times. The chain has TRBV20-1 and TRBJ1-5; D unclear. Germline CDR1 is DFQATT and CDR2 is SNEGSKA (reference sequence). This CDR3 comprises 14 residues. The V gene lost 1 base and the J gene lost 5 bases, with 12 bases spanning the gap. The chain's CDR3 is CSARGPLRHQPQHF. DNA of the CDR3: TGCAGTGCTAGAGGACCTCTGAGGCATCAGCCCCAGCATTTT.

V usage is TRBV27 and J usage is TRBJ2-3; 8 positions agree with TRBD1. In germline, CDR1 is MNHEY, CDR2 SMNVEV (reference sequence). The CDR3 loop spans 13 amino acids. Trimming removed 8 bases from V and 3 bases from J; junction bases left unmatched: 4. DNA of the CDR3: TGTGCCAGCCGAAGACAGGGGACAGATACGCAGTATTTT. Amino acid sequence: CASRRQGTDTQYF.

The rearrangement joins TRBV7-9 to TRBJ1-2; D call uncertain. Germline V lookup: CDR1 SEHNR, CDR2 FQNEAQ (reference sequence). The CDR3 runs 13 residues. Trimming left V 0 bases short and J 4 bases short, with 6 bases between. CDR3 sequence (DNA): TGTGCCAGCAGCTTAGCGTTTGTCTATGGCTACACCTTC. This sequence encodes CASSLAFVYGYTF.